This T cell receptor (beta chain) was sequenced during a study of cytomegalovirus exposure and HLA in healthy donors. General observations from the study: The study flagged about 150 TCR beta chains as cytomegalovirus-associated. Reported results showed that the classifier diagnosed cytomegalovirus status with high specificity and sensitivity.

About this clone: Its antigen remains unknown.

Data came from immunoSEQ multiplex PCR; TCRdb stores just in-frame clones and leaves some out. This table holds around 300,000 clones, 87% found once. CDR1 and CDR2 from the germline V gene are SGHAT and FQNNGV. The CDR3 runs to 14 residues. Trimming left V 1 base short and J 4 bases short, with 8 bases between. The V call is TRBV11-2, the J call TRBJ2-1; tentative D call: TRBD2 (5 bases). The sequence was obtained from a woman aged 25 to 39 in good health and CMV-seropositive. The sample consisted of PBMCs. The CDR3 here is CASSLGAGYNEQFF. CDR3 bases: TGTGCCAGCAGCTTAGGGGCGGGTTACAATGAGCAGTTCTTC.